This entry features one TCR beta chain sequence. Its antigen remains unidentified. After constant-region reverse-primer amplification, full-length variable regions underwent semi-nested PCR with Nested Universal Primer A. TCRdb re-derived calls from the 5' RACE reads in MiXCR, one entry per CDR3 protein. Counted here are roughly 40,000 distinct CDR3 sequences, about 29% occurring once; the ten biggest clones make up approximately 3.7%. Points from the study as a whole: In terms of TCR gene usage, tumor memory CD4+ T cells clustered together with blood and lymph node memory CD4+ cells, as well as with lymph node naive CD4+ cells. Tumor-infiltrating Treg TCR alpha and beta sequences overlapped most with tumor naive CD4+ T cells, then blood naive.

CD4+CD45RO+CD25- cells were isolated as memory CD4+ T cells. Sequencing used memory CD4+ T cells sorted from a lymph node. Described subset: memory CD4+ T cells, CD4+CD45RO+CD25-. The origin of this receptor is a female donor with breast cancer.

The chain's CDR3 is CASSFEGGAFPGELFF. As DNA, the CDR3 is TGTGCCAGCAGTTTTGAGGGGGGGGCCTTCCCCGGGGAGCTGTTTTTT. The genes are TRBV12-3 or TRBV12-4 and TRBJ2-2; D possibly corresponds to TRBD2 (7 bases). Between the trimmed V and J ends, which lost 3 bases and 6 bases, there was a span of 17 bases. This CDR3 region has 16 residues.